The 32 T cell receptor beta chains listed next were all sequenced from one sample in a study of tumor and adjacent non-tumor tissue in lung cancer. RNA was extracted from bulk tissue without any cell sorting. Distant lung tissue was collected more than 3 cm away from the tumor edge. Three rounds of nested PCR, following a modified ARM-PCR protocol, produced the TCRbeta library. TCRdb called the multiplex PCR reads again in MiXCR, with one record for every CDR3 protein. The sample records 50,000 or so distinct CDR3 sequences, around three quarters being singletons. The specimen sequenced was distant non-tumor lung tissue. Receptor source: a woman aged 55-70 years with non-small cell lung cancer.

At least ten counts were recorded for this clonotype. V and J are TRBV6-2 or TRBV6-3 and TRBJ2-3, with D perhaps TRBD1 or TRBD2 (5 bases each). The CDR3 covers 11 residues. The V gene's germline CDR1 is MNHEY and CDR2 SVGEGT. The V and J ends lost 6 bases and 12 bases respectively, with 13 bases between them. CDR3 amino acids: CASRWLGDQYF. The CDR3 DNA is TGTGCCAGCAGATGGCTTGGGGACCAGTATTTT.

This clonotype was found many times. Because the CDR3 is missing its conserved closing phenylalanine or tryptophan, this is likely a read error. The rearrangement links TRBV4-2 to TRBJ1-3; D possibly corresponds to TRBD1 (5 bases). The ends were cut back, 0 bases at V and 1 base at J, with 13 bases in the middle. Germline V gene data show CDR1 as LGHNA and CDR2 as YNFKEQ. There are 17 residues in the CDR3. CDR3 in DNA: TGTGCCAGCAGCCAAGAGGAGGGGAGCCCTTCTGGAAACACCATATATTCT. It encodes CASSQEEGSPSGNTIYS.

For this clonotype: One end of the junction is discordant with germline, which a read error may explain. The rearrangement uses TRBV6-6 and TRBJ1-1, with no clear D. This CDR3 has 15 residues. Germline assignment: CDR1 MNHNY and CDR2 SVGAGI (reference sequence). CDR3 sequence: CASSYSPHGNAEAFF. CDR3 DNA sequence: TGTGCCAGCAGTTACTCGCCCCATGGGAACGCTGAAGCTTTCTTT.

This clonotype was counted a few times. In DNA form, the CDR3 reads TGTGCCAGCAGGACATCTGGAGGCGCAACCCCTTTTCATTTT. It encodes CASRTSGGATPFHF. This chain connects TRBV2 to TRBJ1-5; D remains ambiguous. The CDR3 spans 14 residues. The germline gives CDR1 SNHLY, CDR2 FYNNEI. The V end lost 6 bases, the J end lost 16 bases, and 25 bases lay between the germline ends.

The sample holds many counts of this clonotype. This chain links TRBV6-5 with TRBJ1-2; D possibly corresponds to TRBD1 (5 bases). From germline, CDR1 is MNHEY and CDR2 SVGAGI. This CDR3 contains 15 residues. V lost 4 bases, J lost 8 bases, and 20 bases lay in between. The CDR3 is CASSSRTGGRRGYTF. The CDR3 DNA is TGTGCCAGCAGTTCTCGGACGGGGGGAAGAAGGGGCTACACCTTC.

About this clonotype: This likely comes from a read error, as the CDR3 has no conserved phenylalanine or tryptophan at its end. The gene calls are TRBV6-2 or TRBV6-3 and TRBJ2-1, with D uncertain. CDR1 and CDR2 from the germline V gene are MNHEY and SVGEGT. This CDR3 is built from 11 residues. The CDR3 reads CASSPANEQFI. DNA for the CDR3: TGTGCTAGCAGCCCTGCCAATGAGCAGTTCATC.

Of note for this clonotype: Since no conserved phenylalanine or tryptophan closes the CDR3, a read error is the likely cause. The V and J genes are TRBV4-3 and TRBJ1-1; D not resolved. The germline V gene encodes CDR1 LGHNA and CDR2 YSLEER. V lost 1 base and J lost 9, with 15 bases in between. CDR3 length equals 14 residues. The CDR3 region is CASSQGGRNSKAFL. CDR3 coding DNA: TGCGCCAGCAGCCAAGGTGGAAGGAACTCTAAAGCTTTCCTT.

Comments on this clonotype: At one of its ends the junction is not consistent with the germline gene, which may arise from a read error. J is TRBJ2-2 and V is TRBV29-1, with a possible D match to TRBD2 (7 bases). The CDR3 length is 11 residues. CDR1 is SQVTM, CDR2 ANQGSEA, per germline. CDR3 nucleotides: TGCAGCGTGGAAGGGGGGGGGGCGCCGTTTTTT. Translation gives CSVEGGGAPFF.

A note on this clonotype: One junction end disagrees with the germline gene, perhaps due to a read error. CDR3 protein: CVSLRTCGGNTEAFF. In nucleotides, the CDR3 is TGCGTCAGCCTCCGGACCTGTGGAGGGAACACTGAAGCTTTCTTT. V usage is TRBV6-2 or TRBV6-3 and J usage is TRBJ1-1; unclear D gene. This CDR3 spans 15 amino acids. Germline V gene lookup returns CDR1 MNHEY and CDR2 SVGEGT.

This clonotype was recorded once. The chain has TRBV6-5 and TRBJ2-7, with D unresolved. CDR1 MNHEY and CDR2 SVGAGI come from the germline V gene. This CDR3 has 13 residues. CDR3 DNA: TGTACCAACAGATACCTCAAAGGTTACGAGCAGTACTTC. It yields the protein CTNRYLKGYEQYF.

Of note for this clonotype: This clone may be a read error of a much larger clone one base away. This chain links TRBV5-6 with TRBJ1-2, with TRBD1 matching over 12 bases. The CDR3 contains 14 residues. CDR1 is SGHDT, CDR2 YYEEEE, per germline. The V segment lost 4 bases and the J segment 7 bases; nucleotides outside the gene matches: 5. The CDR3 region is CASSPGQGASGYTF. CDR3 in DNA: TGTGCCAGCAGCCCGGGACAGGGGGCGAGTGGCTACACCTTC.

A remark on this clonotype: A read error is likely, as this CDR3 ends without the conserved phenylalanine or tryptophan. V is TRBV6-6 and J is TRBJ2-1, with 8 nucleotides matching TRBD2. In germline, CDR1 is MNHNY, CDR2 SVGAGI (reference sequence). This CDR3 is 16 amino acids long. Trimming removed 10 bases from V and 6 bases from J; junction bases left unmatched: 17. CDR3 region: CATRGLVGGGGNEQFL. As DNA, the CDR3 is TGTGCCACTCGGGGACTAGTGGGAGGTGGGGGCAATGAGCAGTTCCTC.

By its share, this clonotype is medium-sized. Here the CDR3 DNA reads TGTGCCAGCAGCCAGGGACAGCACACAGATACGCAGTATTTT. Its translation is CASSQGQHTDTQYF. The chain is built from TRBV4-2 and TRBJ2-3; 7 bases fit TRBD1. Per germline, CDR1 LGHNA and CDR2 YNFKEQ. The CDR3 covers 14 residues. V dropped 3 bases and J dropped 2; count of bases not matched to a gene: 2.

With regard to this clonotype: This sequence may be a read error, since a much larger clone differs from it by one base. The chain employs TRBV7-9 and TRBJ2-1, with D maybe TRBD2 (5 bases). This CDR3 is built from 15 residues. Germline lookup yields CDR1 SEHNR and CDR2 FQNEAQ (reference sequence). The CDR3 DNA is TGTGCCAGCAGCTCGGACTGGAGCTCCCACAATGAGCAGTTCTTC. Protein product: CASSSDWSSHNEQFF.

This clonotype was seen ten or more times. The CDR3 DNA follows: TGTGCCAGCAGCAGACAGGGCCTGAACACCGGGGAGCTGTTTTTT. Its protein product is CASSRQGLNTGELFF. The V call is TRBV12-3 or TRBV12-4, the J call TRBJ2-2; the match to TRBD1 covers 7 bases. The V gene end was trimmed by 6 bases and the J gene end by 1 base; junction bases not matched to a gene: 5. The CDR3 runs 15 residues.

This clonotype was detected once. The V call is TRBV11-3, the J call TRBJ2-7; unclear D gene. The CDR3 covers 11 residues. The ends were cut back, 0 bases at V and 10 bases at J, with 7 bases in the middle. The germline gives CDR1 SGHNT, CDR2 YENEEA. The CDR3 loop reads CASSLESRQYF. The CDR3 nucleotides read TGTGCCAGCAGCTTAGAGTCTCGACAGTACTTC.

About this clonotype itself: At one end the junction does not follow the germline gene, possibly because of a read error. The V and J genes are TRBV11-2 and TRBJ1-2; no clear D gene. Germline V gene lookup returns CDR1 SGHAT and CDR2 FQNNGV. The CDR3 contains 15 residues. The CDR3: CASSLVRSSPHGYTF. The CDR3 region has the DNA TGTGCTAGCAGCTTAGTACGGAGCAGCCCGCATGGCTACACCTTC.

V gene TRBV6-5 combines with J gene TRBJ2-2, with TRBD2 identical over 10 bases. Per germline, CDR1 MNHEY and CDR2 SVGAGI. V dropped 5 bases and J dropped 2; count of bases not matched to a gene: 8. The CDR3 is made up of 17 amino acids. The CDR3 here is CASSLLAGIDNTGELFF. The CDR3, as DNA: TGTGCCAGCAGTCTACTAGCGGGGATCGATAACACCGGGGAGCTGTTTTTT.

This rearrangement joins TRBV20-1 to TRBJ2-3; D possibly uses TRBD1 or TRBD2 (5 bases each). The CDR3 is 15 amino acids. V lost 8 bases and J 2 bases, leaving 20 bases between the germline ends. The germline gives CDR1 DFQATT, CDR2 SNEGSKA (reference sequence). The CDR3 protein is CSLPRDRAVTDTQYF. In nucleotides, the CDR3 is TGCAGTCTCCCACGGGACCGGGCCGTCACAGATACGCAGTATTTT.

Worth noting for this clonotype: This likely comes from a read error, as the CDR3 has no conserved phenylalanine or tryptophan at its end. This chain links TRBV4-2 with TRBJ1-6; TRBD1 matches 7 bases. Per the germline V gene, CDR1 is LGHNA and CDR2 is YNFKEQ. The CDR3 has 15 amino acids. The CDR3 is CASSPQGQLNLPLHY. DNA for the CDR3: TGTGCCAGCAGCCCCCAGGGACAGCTTAATTTACCCCTCCACTAT.

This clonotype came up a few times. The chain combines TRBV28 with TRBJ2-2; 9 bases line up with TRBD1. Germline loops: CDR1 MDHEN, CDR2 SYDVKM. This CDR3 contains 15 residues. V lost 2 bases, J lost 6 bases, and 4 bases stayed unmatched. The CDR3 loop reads CASSLRQGGAGELFF. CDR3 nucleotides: TGTGCCAGCAGTTTAAGACAGGGGGGTGCCGGGGAGCTGTTTTTT.

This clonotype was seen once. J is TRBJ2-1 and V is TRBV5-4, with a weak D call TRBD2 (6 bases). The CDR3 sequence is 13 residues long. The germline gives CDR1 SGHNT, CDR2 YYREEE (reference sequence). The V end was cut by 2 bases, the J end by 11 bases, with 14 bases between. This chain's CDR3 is CASSFGGRDKQFF. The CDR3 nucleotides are TGTGCCAGCAGCTTCGGAGGGCGGGATAAGCAGTTCTTC.

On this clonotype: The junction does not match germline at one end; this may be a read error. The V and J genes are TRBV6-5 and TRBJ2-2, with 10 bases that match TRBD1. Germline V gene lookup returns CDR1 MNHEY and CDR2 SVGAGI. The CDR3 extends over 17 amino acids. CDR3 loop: CVSSYKTGGANTGELVF. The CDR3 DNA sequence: TGTGTCAGCAGTTACAAGACAGGGGGCGCAAACACCGGGGAGCTGGTATTT.

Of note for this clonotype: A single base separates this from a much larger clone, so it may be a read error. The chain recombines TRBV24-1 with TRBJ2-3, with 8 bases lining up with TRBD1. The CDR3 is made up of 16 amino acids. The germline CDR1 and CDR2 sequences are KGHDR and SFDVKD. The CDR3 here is CATSDPGQGRADMQYF. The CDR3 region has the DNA TGTGCCACCAGTGACCCAGGACAGGGCCGGGCAGATATGCAGTATTTT.

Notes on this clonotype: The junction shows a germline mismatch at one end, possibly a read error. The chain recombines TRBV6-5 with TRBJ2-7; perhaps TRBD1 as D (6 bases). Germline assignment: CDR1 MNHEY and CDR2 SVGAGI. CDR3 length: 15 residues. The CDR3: CASAPDLDRRYEQYF. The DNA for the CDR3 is TGTGCCAGCGCACCTGACCTCGACAGGCGGTACGAACAGTACTTC.

Here the CDR3 reads CSVARDSTDKQYF. CDR3 DNA: TGCAGCGTTGCCCGGGACAGTACGGACAAGCAGTACTTC. This chain links TRBV29-1 with TRBJ2-7; TRBD1 aligns across 7 bases. The CDR3 length is 13 residues. The junction had 11 bases not matched to a gene; V was cut back by 4 bases and J by 8 bases. The V gene's germline CDR1 is SQVTM and CDR2 ANQGSEA.

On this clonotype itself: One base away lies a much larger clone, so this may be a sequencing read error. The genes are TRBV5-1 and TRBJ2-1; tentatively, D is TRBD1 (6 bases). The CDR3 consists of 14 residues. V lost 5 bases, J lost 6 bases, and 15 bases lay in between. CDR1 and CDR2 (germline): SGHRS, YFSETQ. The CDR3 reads CASSLWGQINEQFF. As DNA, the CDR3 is TGCGCCAGCAGTTTGTGGGGACAAATCAATGAGCAGTTCTTC.

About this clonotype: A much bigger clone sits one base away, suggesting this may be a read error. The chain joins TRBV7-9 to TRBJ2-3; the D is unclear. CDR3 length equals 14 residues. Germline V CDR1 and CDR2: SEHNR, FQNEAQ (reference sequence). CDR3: CASNLGYVQDTQYF. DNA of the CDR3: TGTGCCAGCAACTTAGGGTACGTGCAGGATACGCAGTATTTT.

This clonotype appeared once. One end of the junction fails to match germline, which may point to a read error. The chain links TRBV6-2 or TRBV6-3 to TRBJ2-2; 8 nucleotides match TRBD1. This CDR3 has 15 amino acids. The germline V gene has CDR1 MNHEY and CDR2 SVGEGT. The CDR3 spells CTSSSQGANTEELFF. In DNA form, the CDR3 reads TGTACCAGCAGTTCCCAGGGGGCTAACACCGAGGAGCTGTTTTTT.

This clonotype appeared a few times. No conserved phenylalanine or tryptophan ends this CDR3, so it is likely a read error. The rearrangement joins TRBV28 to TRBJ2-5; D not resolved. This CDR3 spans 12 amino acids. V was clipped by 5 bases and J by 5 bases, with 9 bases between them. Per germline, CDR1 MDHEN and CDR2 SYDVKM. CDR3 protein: CASSRLGETQYL. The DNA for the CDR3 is TGTGCCAGCAGTCGGCTCGGGGAGACCCAGTACTTA.

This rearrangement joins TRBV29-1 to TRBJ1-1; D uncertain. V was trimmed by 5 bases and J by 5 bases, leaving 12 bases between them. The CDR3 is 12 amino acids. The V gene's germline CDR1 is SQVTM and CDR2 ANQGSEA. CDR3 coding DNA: TGCAGCGTTAGGGTATGGGGTACTGAAGCTTTCTTT. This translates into CSVRVWGTEAFF.

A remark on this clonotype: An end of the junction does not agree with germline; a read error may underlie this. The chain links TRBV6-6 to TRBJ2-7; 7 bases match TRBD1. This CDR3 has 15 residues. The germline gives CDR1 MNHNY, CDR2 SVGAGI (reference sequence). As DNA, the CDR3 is TGTGCCAGCAGTTCCCCTAGCAGGGGGTCCTACGAGCAGTATTTC. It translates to CASSSPSRGSYEQYF.